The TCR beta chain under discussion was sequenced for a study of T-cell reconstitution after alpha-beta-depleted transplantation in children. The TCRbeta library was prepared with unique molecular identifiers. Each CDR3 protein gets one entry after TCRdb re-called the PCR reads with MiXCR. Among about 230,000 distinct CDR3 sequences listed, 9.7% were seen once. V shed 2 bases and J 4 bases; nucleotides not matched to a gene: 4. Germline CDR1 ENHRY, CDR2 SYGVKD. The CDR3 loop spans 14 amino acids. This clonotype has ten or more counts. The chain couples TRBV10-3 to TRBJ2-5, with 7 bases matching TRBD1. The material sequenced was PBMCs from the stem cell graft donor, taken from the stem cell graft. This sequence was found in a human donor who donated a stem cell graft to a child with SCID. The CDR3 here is CAISEDRVRETQYF. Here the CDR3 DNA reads TGTGCCATCAGTGAGGACAGGGTTCGAGAGACCCAGTACTTC.